The source of this T cell receptor (beta chain) is a study of T cells after yellow fever vaccination. TCR cDNA was made by 5'RACE template switching, adding a universal primer site and UMIs. TCRdb ran MiXCR on the 5' RACE reads and lists one entry per CDR3 protein. The top ten clones hold over 13% of a sample with hundreds of thousands of distinct CDR3 sequences, approximately 12% of them seen once. Comments on this clonotype: What it binds is not known.

Study-wide points: Across the CD4 and CD8 compartments, a small share of clonotypes was present in both.

The V gene end was trimmed by 4 bases and the J gene end by 8 bases; junction bases not matched to a gene: 9. The CDR3 spans 17 residues. Per germline, CDR1 SGHDN and CDR2 FVKESK. The sample consisted of PBMCs, taken on the day of the yellow fever booster vaccination. The clonotype originates from a man aged 30-40 years who received the YFV17D yellow fever vaccine. V and J are TRBV14 and TRBJ2-1; TRBD2 matches at 15 bases. CDR3 protein: CASSLARTSGRAYEQFF. The CDR3 DNA reads as TGTGCCAGCAGCCTCGCCAGGACTAGCGGGAGGGCATATGAGCAGTTCTTC.